The 4 T cell receptor beta chains below come from one sample, sequenced in a study of T-cell reconstitution after alpha-beta-depleted transplantation in children. Unique molecular identifiers were incorporated when the TCRbeta library was constructed. MiXCR, run by TCRdb on the PCR reads, gives a single entry per CDR3 protein. The table lists around 300,000 distinct CDR3 sequences, roughly 10% of them singletons, with 23% in the top ten. This specimen was peripheral blood, taken 180 days after TCRalphabeta/CD19-depleted stem cell transplant. The receptors come from a male patient aged 2 to 9 who had a stem cell transplant for chronic granulomatous disease, so the T cells may come from the graft donor.

In this sample, this clonotype turned up many times. This chain links TRBV20-1 with TRBJ1-2; no clear D. The V end was cut by 0 bases, the J end by 2 bases, with 10 bases between. Looked up from germline, CDR1 is DFQATT and CDR2 is SNEGSKA (reference sequence). The CDR3 contains 14 residues. The CDR3 protein is CSAREGGRNYGYTF. The CDR3 DNA reads TGCAGTGCTAGAGAGGGCGGAAGGAACTATGGCTACACCTTC.

In this sample, this clonotype turned up many times. The chain joins TRBV5-1 to TRBJ2-1; the match to TRBD1 covers 8 bases. The CDR3 contains 18 residues. Germline V gene data show CDR1 as SGHRS and CDR2 as YFSETQ. J lost 4 bases, V lost 4 bases, and 16 bases had no gene match. CDR3 bases: TGCGCCAGCAGCCCCCGACAGGGGACTTCTCCACCATACAATGAGCAGTTCTTC. Protein: CASSPRQGTSPPYNEQFF.

There are many counts of this clonotype. The chain is built from TRBV6-1 and TRBJ1-2; D remains ambiguous. Trimming cost V 8 bases and J 4 bases, with 11 bases left between them. This CDR3 region has 12 residues. Per the germline V gene, CDR1 is MNHNS and CDR2 is SASEGT. Written as DNA, the CDR3 is TGTGCCAGCGTCTATCAGACCTATGGCTACACCTTC. Translating it yields CASVYQTYGYTF.

This clonotype was counted ten times or more. The genes are TRBV20-1 and TRBJ2-3; no clear D gene. The CDR3 runs 12 residues. V lost 4 bases, J lost 1 base, and 6 bases lay in between. Germline loops: CDR1 DFQATT, CDR2 SNEGSKA (reference sequence). CDR3 nucleotide sequence: TGCAGTGCTACCCCTCGCACAGATACGCAGTATTTT. Its protein is CSATPRTDTQYF.